Below are 20 T cell receptor beta chains sequenced from a single sample in a study of blood T cell repertoires in COVID-19. TCRdb's copy holds only in-frame clones and misses some; the assay was immunoSEQ multiplex PCR. This repertoire shows 200,000 to 300,000 clones, 85% to 90% found once; its top ten account for around 1.7%. The sequencing sample was made of PBMCs or T cells enriched from blood (not recorded which). The receptors were gathered from a man in his forties who had recovered from COVID-19.

The chain has TRBV5-1 and TRBJ2-3; D perhaps matches TRBD1 (5 bases). CDR3 size: 20 residues. V lost 3 bases and J lost 2, with 28 bases in between. From germline, CDR1 is SGHRS and CDR2 YFSETQ. This chain's CDR3 is CASSYGQRTVPSSYTDTQYF. The CDR3 DNA sequence: TGCGCCAGCAGCTACGGACAAAGGACGGTGCCTAGTTCGTACACAGATACGCAGTATTTT.

This clone has a single count. V gene TRBV6-1 combines with J gene TRBJ1-2; D not certain. Per germline, CDR1 MNHNS and CDR2 SASEGT. This CDR3 region has 12 residues. V was trimmed by 3 bases and J by 2 bases, leaving 4 bases between them. The CDR3 reads CASSERNYGYTF. The CDR3, as DNA: TGTGCCAGCAGTGAGAGGAACTATGGCTACACCTTC.

The DNA of the CDR3 is TGCGCCAGCAGCAGGGACTTCCAAGAGACCCAGTACTTC. Its translation: CASSRDFQETQYF. The V and J genes are TRBV5-1 and TRBJ2-5, with TRBD2 as a possible D gene (6 bases). V was trimmed by 4 bases and J by 1 base, leaving 8 bases between them. CDR3 size: 13 residues. Germline CDR1 and CDR2: SGHRS and YFSETQ. Drawing the rest from reference TRBV5-1 and TRBJ2-5, the complete variable domain is KAGVTQTPRYLIKTRGQQVTLSCSPISGHRSVSWYQQTPGQGLQFLFEYFSETQRNKGNFPGRFSGRQFSNSRSEMNVSTLELGDSALYLCASSRDFQETQYFGPGTRLLVL.

The V and J genes are TRBV30 and TRBJ2-7; 10 nucleotides line up with TRBD2. V shed 5 bases, J shed 6 bases, and the junction held 7 bases outside the gene matches. Germline values: CDR1 GTSNPN, CDR2 SVGIG (reference sequence). There are 13 residues in the CDR3. The CDR3 DNA reads TGTGCCTGGTCCAGGGGACTAGCGAGCGAGCAGTACTTC. It yields the protein CAWSRGLASEQYF.

The chain has TRBV11-2 and TRBJ2-1; 7 positions agree with TRBD1. The germline V gene has CDR1 SGHAT and CDR2 FQNNGV. This CDR3 region has 16 residues. V shed 5 bases, J shed 4 bases, and the junction held 11 bases outside the gene matches. The DNA of the CDR3 is TGTGCCAGCAGCCTCAGCGAGGGGGCTCCTTACAATGAGCAGTTCTTC. Encoded protein: CASSLSEGAPYNEQFF.

The chain uses TRBV27 and TRBJ2-5, with TRBD1 matching over 7 bases. Germline V gene data show CDR1 as MNHEY and CDR2 as SMNVEV (reference sequence). The CDR3 consists of 14 residues. J was trimmed by 5 bases and V by 5 bases; bases with no gene match: 8. CDR3 region: CASSPRQGSETQYF. DNA for the CDR3: TGTGCCAGCAGTCCCAGACAGGGTTCGGAGACCCAGTACTTC.

The chain recombines TRBV30 with TRBJ1-2, with unresolved D. The V gene lost 3 bases and the J gene lost 5 bases, with 13 bases spanning the gap. The V gene's germline CDR1 is GTSNPN and CDR2 SVGIG (reference sequence). The CDR3 covers 13 residues. CDR3 in amino acids: CAWSRPGWYGYTF. CDR3 DNA: TGTGCCTGGAGCCGACCAGGCTGGTATGGCTACACCTTC.

The chain links TRBV2 to TRBJ2-1, with 9 bases matching TRBD2. Germline loops: CDR1 SNHLY, CDR2 FYNNEI. V gave up 4 bases and J gave up 3 bases; unmatched junction bases: 4. The length of the CDR3 is 15 residues. The CDR3: CASSVAGEVYNEQFF. As DNA, the CDR3 is TGTGCCAGCAGTGTAGCGGGAGAGGTCTACAATGAGCAGTTCTTC.

V usage is TRBV15 and J usage is TRBJ1-1; D call uncertain. CDR1 is LNHNV, CDR2 YYDKDF, per germline (reference sequence). The CDR3 is 13 residues long. V lost 3 bases, J lost 7 bases, and 12 bases lay in between. CDR3 coding DNA: TGTGCCACCAGCAGGGCCCGAAGTGATGAAGCTTTCTTT. Protein product: CATSRARSDEAFF.

The J gene is TRBJ2-1, the V gene TRBV6-1; D is uncertain. Germline V gives CDR1 MNHNS, CDR2 SASEGT. Between the trimmed V and J ends, which lost 4 bases and 4 bases, there was a span of 17 bases. This CDR3 has 16 residues. For the CDR3, the DNA is TGTGCCAGCAGTGCATCAGTTGACTTTCCTTACAATGAGCAGTTCTTC. Protein product: CASSASVDFPYNEQFF.

The chain links TRBV10-3 to TRBJ2-6; possibly TRBD2 for D (6 bases). V gave up 0 bases and J gave up 2 bases, with 11 bases separating them. Germline V gene data show CDR1 as ENHRY and CDR2 as SYGVKD. CDR3 length: 17 amino acids. The CDR3 sequence is CAISESYRLAGANVLTF. CDR3 bases: TGTGCCATCAGTGAGTCGTACCGACTAGCTGGGGCCAACGTCCTGACTTTC.

This clone has just a few counts. The chain recombines TRBV7-3 with TRBJ2-2, with 11 bases that match TRBD2. Trimming removed 2 bases from V and 9 bases from J; junction bases left unmatched: 11. Germline CDR1 and CDR2: SGHTA and FQGTGA. The CDR3 spans 17 residues. The CDR3 DNA is TGTGCCAGCAGCTTAGGCGGACTAGCGGGCGGGATGCGGGAGCTGTTTTTT. Its protein is CASSLGGLAGGMRELFF.

This clone came up a few times. This chain joins TRBV7-2 and TRBJ2-4, with TRBD1 identical over 8 bases. CDR3 size: 15 residues. Germline CDR1 reads SGHTA; CDR2 reads FQGNSA. V was clipped by 1 base and J by 5 bases; unmatched bases: 4. CDR3 coding DNA: TGTGCCAGCAGCTTAGATTACAGGGGGGAAAACATTCAGTACTTC. It translates to CASSLDYRGENIQYF.

V gene TRBV6-4 combines with J gene TRBJ2-1; D gene ambiguous. Germline-derived CDR1 and CDR2 are MRHNA and SNTAGT. This CDR3 contains 14 residues. With 2 bases removed from V and 5 bases from J, the gap between germline ends came to 10 bases. The CDR3 DNA follows: TGTGCCAGCAGTGACCTCGGGTCTGACAATGAGCAGTTCTTC. It is translated as CASSDLGSDNEQFF.

The J gene is TRBJ1-1, the V gene TRBV5-1; D is undetermined. Germline V gene sequence: CDR1 SGHRS, CDR2 YFSETQ. This CDR3 region has 13 residues. V shed 4 bases and J shed 0 bases, with 7 bases lying between them. The CDR3, as DNA: TGCGCCAGCAGCGAAACACTGAACACTGAAGCTTTCTTT. This codes for CASSETLNTEAFF.

V and J are TRBV27 and TRBJ2-1; TRBD2 matches at 15 bases. Germline CDR1 MNHEY, CDR2 SMNVEV (reference sequence). V was clipped by 4 bases and J by 7 bases; unmatched bases: 5. The CDR3 contains 16 residues. CDR3 loop: CASSWGGTSGRNEQFF. The CDR3 DNA sequence: TGTGCCAGCAGTTGGGGGGGGACTAGCGGGAGGAATGAGCAGTTCTTC.

This CDR3 is CAGGRDQNTGELFF. The CDR3 bases are TGTGCCGGCGGCCGGGATCAGAACACCGGGGAGCTGTTTTTT. The chain combines TRBV6-5 with TRBJ2-2; a weak D match, TRBD2 (5 bases). V was trimmed by 11 bases and J by 1 base, leaving 14 bases between them. The CDR3 sequence is 14 residues long. Germline loops: CDR1 MNHEY, CDR2 SVGAGI.

The count of this clone is one. V gene TRBV29-1 combines with J gene TRBJ2-3, with TRBD1 matching 10 bases. Germline values: CDR1 SQVTM, CDR2 ANQGSEA. The CDR3 is 14 amino acids. V shed 4 bases, J shed 5 bases, and the junction held 6 bases outside the gene matches. DNA of the CDR3: TGCAGCGTTGGAGGGACAGGGGAAGAAGATACGCAGTATTTT. This sequence encodes CSVGGTGEEDTQYF.

The chain joins TRBV24-1 to TRBJ2-1, with D tentatively TRBD2 (6 bases). CDR1 and CDR2 (germline): KGHDR, SFDVKD. The CDR3 has 16 amino acids. Trimming pared 1 base from V and 5 bases from J, leaving 14 bases between. The CDR3 protein is CATSDFVGGLHNEQFF. In DNA, the CDR3 is TGTGCCACCAGTGATTTCGTCGGGGGACTTCACAATGAGCAGTTCTTC.

There are a few counts of this clone. The chain uses TRBV18 and TRBJ1-1; 7 bases align to TRBD1. The CDR3 consists of 15 residues. The junction had 5 bases not matched to a gene; V was cut back by 3 bases and J by 1 base. CDR1 and CDR2 (germline): KGHSH, LQKENI. In nucleotides, the CDR3 is TGTGCCAGCTCACCTCCAGGGACAGCGAACACTGAAGCTTTCTTT. Encoded protein: CASSPPGTANTEAFF.